The source of this T cell receptor beta chain is a study of T-cell memory formation after mild COVID-19. Background on the study: TCR clusters mostly belonged to single donors.

This clonotype was found a few times. The V gene's germline CDR1 is MNHEY and CDR2 SMNVEV (reference sequence). CDR3 length: 15 residues. V was clipped by 4 bases and J by 10 bases, with 22 bases between them. TCRdb processed the 5' RACE reads anew with MiXCR; each CDR3 protein has one entry. The data hold 250,000 to 300,000 distinct CDR3 sequences, with about 16% observed a single time. The sample comprised PBMCs or a T cell subset sorted from them (not recorded which). The chain is built from TRBV27 and TRBJ1-1; maybe TRBD1 (5 bases). This clonotype originated in a man between 18 and 35 years old who had mild COVID-19 (a few samples of this study predate the infection). Cell type and time point are not known. The CDR3 here is CASSSDSWGPRRAFF. In DNA, the CDR3 is TGTGCCAGCAGTTCAGACAGTTGGGGTCCCCGAAGAGCTTTCTTT.